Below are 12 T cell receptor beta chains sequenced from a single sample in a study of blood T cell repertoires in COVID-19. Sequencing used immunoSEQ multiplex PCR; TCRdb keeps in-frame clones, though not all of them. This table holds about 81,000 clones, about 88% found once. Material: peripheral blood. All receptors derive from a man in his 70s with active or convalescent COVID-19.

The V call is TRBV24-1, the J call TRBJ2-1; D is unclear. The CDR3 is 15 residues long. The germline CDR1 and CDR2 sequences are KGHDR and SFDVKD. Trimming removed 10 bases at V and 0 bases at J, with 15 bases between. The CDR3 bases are TGTGCCACTAGAGGTGAGGAAAGCTCCTACAATGAGCAGTTCTTC. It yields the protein CATRGEESSYNEQFF.

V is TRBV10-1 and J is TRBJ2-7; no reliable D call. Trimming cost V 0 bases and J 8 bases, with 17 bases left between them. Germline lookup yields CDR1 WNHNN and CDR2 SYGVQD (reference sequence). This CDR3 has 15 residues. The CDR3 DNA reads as TGCGCCAGCAGTGAGTCTAGTCTTACGTGGGCCCAGCAGTACTTC. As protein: CASSESSLTWAQQYF.

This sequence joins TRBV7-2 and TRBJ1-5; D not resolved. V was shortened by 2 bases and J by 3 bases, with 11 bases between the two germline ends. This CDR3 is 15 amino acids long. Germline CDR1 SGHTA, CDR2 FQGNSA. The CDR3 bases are TGTGCCAGCAGCTTACTTTCAGGTTACAATCAGCCCCAGCATTTT. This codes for CASSLLSGYNQPQHF.

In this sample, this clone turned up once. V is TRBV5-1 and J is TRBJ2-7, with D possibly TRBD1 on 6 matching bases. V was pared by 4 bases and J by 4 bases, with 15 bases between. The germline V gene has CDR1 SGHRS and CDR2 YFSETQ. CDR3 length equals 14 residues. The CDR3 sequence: CASSPQGNPYEQYF. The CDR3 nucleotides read TGCGCCAGCAGCCCCCAGGGGAACCCATACGAGCAGTACTTC. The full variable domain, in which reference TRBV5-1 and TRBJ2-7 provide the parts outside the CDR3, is KAGVTQTPRYLIKTRGQQVTLSCSPISGHRSVSWYQQTPGQGLQFLFEYFSETQRNKGNFPGRFSGRQFSNSRSEMNVSTLELGDSALYLCASSPQGNPYEQYFGPGTRLTVT.

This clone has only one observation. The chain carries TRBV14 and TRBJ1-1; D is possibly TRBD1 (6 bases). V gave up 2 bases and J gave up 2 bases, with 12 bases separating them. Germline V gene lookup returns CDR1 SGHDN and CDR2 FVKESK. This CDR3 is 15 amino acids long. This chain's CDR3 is CASSQWGRDNTEAFF. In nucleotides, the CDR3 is TGTGCCAGCAGCCAATGGGGGCGAGATAACACTGAAGCTTTCTTT.

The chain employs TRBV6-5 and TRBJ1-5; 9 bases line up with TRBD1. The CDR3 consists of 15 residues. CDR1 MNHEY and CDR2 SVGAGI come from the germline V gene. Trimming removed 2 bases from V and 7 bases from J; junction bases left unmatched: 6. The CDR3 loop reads CASSYRQGEGQPQHF. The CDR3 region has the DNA TGTGCCAGCAGTTACAGACAGGGGGAAGGACAGCCCCAGCATTTT.

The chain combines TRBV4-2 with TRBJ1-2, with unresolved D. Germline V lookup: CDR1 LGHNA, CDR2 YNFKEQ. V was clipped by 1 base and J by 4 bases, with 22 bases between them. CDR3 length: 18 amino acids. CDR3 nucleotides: TGTGCCAGCAGCCAAGTAGGAGACCCTTCTCAACTTCCCTATGGCTACACCTTC. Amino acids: CASSQVGDPSQLPYGYTF.

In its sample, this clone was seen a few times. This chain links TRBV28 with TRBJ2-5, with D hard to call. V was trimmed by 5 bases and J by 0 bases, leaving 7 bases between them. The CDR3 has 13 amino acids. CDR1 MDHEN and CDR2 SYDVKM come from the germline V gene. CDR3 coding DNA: TGTGCCAGCAGTGACACGTACCAAGAGACCCAGTACTTC. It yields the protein CASSDTYQETQYF.

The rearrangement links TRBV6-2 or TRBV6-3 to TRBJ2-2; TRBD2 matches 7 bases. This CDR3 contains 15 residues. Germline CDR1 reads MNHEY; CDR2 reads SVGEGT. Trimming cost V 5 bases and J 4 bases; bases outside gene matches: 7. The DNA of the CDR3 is TGTGCCAGCAGTCAAACTAGCGCCAGCACCGGGGAGCTGTTTTTT. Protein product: CASSQTSASTGELFF.

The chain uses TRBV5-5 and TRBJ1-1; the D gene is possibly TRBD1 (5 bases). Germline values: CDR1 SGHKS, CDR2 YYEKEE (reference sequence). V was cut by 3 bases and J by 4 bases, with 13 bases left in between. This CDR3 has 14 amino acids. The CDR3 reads CASSYFGGITEAFF. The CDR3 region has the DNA TGTGCCAGCAGCTACTTCGGGGGTATCACTGAAGCTTTCTTT.

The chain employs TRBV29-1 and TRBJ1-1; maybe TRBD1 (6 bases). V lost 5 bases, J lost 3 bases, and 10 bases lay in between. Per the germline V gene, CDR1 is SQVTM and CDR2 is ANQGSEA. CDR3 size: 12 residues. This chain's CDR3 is CSVPGVYTEAFF. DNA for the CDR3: TGCAGCGTTCCAGGGGTGTACACTGAAGCTTTCTTT. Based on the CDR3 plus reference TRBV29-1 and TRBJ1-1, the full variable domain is SAVISQKPSRDICQRGTSLTIQCQVDSQVTMMFWYRQQPGQSLTLIATANQGSEATYESGFVIDKFPISRPNLTFSTLTVSNMSPEDSSIYLCSVPGVYTEAFFGQGTRLTVV.

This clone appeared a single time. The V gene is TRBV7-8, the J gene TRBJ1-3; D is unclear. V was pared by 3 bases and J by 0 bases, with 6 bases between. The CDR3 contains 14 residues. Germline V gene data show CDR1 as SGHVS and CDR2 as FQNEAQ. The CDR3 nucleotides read TGTGCCAGCAGCTTCCGGAGCTCTGGAAACACCATATATTTT. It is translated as CASSFRSSGNTIYF.